Below are 25 T cell receptor beta chains sequenced from a single sample in a study of Ad26.COV2.S vaccination and SARS-CoV-2 variants. Described treatment: around 19 received Ad26.COV2.S at low or high dose, single or two shots; 5 received placebo; per-sample allocation not given. Sampling happened 63 days after the first vaccine or placebo injection. The repertoire was sequenced with immunoSEQ multiplex PCR; TCRdb's copy has only in-frame clones and lacks some. This sample carries 450,000 to 550,000 clones, approximately 92% of them seen once, and the ten largest clones take approximately 2.5%. The sample consisted of peripheral blood, taken in a trial of Ad26.COV2.S vaccine versus placebo. The receptors shown here come from a person between 18 and 65 years old who received the Ad26.COV2.S COVID-19 vaccine or a placebo.

This chain links TRBV6-2 or TRBV6-3 with TRBJ1-1, with D maybe TRBD1 (5 bases). CDR3 length equals 18 residues. The germline V and J ends were trimmed by 4 bases and 1 base, with 22 bases remaining between them. Germline V gives CDR1 MNHEY, CDR2 SVGEGT. CDR3 sequence reads: CASSFPKRGGYTNTEAFF. For the CDR3, the DNA is TGTGCCAGCAGTTTCCCGAAGAGGGGAGGGTACACGAACACTGAAGCTTTCTTT.

The J gene is TRBJ2-3, the V gene TRBV5-6; D is possibly TRBD1 (5 bases). The CDR3 extends over 15 amino acids. Deletions cut 2 bases from V and 4 bases from J, with 14 bases between. Germline loops: CDR1 SGHDT, CDR2 YYEEEE. The CDR3 DNA is TGTGCCAGCAGCTTAGGGGAAGTAGGCGCAGATACGCAGTATTTT. Encoded protein: CASSLGEVGADTQYF.

This rearrangement joins TRBV28 to TRBJ1-2, with 7 bases aligning to TRBD1. Losses at the gene ends were 6 bases for V and 8 bases for J; bases not matched to a gene: 12. Germline V gene data show CDR1 as MDHEN and CDR2 as SYDVKM. The CDR3 runs to 14 residues. CDR3 sequence reads: CASSPGQSVRGYTF. CDR3 nucleotide sequence: TGTGCCAGCAGCCCGGGACAGTCCGTGAGAGGCTACACCTTC.

CDR3: CASSQRASPLHF. The CDR3 DNA reads TGTGCCAGCAGCCAAAGGGCTTCACCCCTCCACTTT. The chain combines TRBV7-8 with TRBJ1-6; D remains ambiguous. The CDR3 consists of 12 residues. Germline V gene lookup returns CDR1 SGHVS and CDR2 FQNEAQ. The V end was cut by 5 bases, the J end by 9 bases, with 8 bases between.

The rearrangement uses TRBV5-1 and TRBJ1-3; a weak D match, TRBD1 (5 bases). Germline CDR1 is SGHRS and CDR2 is YFSETQ. Trimming shortened V by 2 bases and J by 3 bases, and 15 bases separated the two germline ends. This CDR3 has 16 amino acids. CDR3 loop: CASSFRDSVFGNTIYF. DNA for the CDR3: TGCGCCAGCAGCTTCCGGGACTCGGTTTTTGGAAACACCATATATTTT. The entire variable domain, with the rest obtained from reference TRBV5-1 and TRBJ1-3, is as follows: KAGVTQTPRYLIKTRGQQVTLSCSPISGHRSVSWYQQTPGQGLQFLFEYFSETQRNKGNFPGRFSGRQFSNSRSEMNVSTLELGDSALYLCASSFRDSVFGNTIYFGEGSWLTVV.

This clone showed up just once. The chain uses TRBV7-3 and TRBJ1-5; maybe TRBD1 (5 bases). The germline V gene encodes CDR1 SGHTA and CDR2 FQGTGA. Deletions cut 0 bases from V and 9 bases from J, with 9 bases between. The CDR3 extends over 13 amino acids. CDR3 bases: TGTGCCAGCAGCTTAACGGGGGGGACGCCCCAGCATTTT. This sequence encodes CASSLTGGTPQHF. The complete variable domain, with remaining parts taken from reference TRBV7-3 and TRBJ1-5, reads GAGVSQTPSNKVTEKGKYVELRCDPISGHTALYWYRQSLGQGPEFLIYFQGTGAADDSGLPNDRFFAVRPEGSVSTLKIQRTERGDSAVYLCASSLTGGTPQHFGDGTRLSIL.

CDR3 nucleotide sequence: TGTGCCAGCAGCTCCTTGATAGCGGGAGTCCAGGATACGCAGTATTTT. Its protein is CASSSLIAGVQDTQYF. The rearrangement uses TRBV7-9 and TRBJ2-3; the match to TRBD2 covers 9 bases. This CDR3 is built from 16 residues. Germline V gene sequence: CDR1 SEHNR, CDR2 FQNEAQ (reference sequence). The V segment lost 4 bases and the J segment 6 bases; nucleotides outside the gene matches: 11.

The chain's CDR3 is CASRSPGTYEQYF. The CDR3 nucleotides are TGTGCCAGCAGGTCCCCGGGGACCTACGAGCAGTACTTC. The rearrangement uses TRBV6-5 and TRBJ2-7; D may be TRBD2 (5 bases). The CDR3 loop spans 13 amino acids. CDR1 and CDR2 (germline): MNHEY, SVGAGI. Trimming pared 6 bases from V and 2 bases from J, leaving 11 bases between.

The gene calls are TRBV7-2 and TRBJ2-3; perhaps TRBD2 as D (7 bases). Germline CDR1 and CDR2: SGHTA and FQGNSA. The CDR3 is made up of 15 amino acids. Trimming took 2 bases from V and 2 from J, leaving 11 bases between them. CDR3 coding DNA: TGTGCCAGCAGCTTAAGGGGGGGTCCCACAGATACGCAGTATTTT. Translated: CASSLRGGPTDTQYF.

This clone was recorded once. In nucleotides, the CDR3 is TGTGCCAGCAGCGCGGGACATCGGGGTGGCTACACCTTC. The encoded protein is CASSAGHRGGYTF. The rearrangement links TRBV6-4 to TRBJ1-2; a weak D match, TRBD1 (6 bases). CDR1 is MRHNA, CDR2 SNTAGT, per germline. V was trimmed by 6 bases and J by 7 bases, leaving 15 bases between them. CDR3 length: 13 residues.

This chain connects TRBV18 to TRBJ2-6; no clear D. Trimming shortened V by 0 bases and J by 0 bases, and 9 bases separated the two germline ends. The germline CDR1 and CDR2 sequences are KGHSH and LQKENI. This CDR3 contains 17 residues. CDR3 protein: CASSPPLSISGANVLTF. The CDR3 DNA sequence: TGTGCCAGCTCACCACCGCTCTCGATCTCTGGGGCCAACGTCCTGACTTTC. Variable domain in full (rest from reference TRBV18 and TRBJ2-6): NAGVMQNPRHLVRRRGQEARLRCSPMKGHSHVYWYRQLPEEGLKFMVYLQKENIIDESGMPKERFSAEFPKEGPSILRIQQVVRGDSAAYFCASSPPLSISGANVLTFGAGSRLTVL.

The rearrangement joins TRBV5-5 to TRBJ1-2; no clear D gene. The CDR3 sequence is 13 residues long. Trimming pared 7 bases from V and 3 bases from J, leaving 13 bases between. Looked up from germline, CDR1 is SGHKS and CDR2 is YYEKEE (reference sequence). CDR3 coding DNA: TGTGCCAGCGGGGTGGATTGGGACTATGGCTACACCTTC. Encoded protein: CASGVDWDYGYTF.

The V gene is TRBV7-9, the J gene TRBJ1-6, with D uncertain. Trimming shortened V by 3 bases and J by 7 bases, and 10 bases separated the two germline ends. This CDR3 has 14 amino acids. The germline V gene has CDR1 SEHNR and CDR2 FQNEAQ (reference sequence). CDR3 bases: TGTGCCAGCAGCTTCGGAGGGTCAAATTCACCCCTCCACTTT. It translates to CASSFGGSNSPLHF. Supplemented by reference TRBV7-9 and TRBJ1-6, the full variable domain reads DTGVSQNPRHKITKRGQNVTFRCDPISEHNRLYWYRQTLGQGPEFLTYFQNEAQLEKSRLLSDRFSAERPKGSFSTLEIQRTEQGDSAMYLCASSFGGSNSPLHFGNGTRLTVT.

This chain uses TRBV9 with TRBJ2-3; the D call may be TRBD1 or TRBD2 (6 bases each). The V gene lost 0 bases and the J gene lost 4 bases, with 9 bases spanning the gap. CDR1 and CDR2 from the germline V gene are SGDLS and YYNGEE. The CDR3 spans 14 residues. The CDR3 DNA reads as TGTGCCAGCAGCGTAGGACGGGGGCCAGATACGCAGTATTTT. Translation: CASSVGRGPDTQYF.

The chain uses TRBV9 and TRBJ2-2; maybe TRBD2 (6 bases). Trimming removed 0 bases from V and 4 bases from J, with 13 bases in between. This CDR3 spans 16 amino acids. Per germline, CDR1 SGDLS and CDR2 YYNGEE. The CDR3 nucleotides read TGTGCCAGCAGCGTAGCGGCTAGCGCCTTCACCGGGGAGCTGTTTTTT. This translates into CASSVAASAFTGELFF.

The chain combines TRBV30 with TRBJ1-6, with D possibly TRBD1 on 5 matching bases. The V end was cut by 1 base, the J end by 10 bases, with 20 bases between. Per germline, CDR1 GTSNPN and CDR2 SVGIG (reference sequence). The CDR3 consists of 16 residues. The CDR3 protein is CAWSAYWDRERSPLHF. In nucleotides, the CDR3 is TGTGCCTGGAGTGCCTACTGGGACCGAGAGAGGTCACCCCTCCACTTT.

This clone came up a few times. This sequence joins TRBV29-1 and TRBJ1-1; 7 bases agree with TRBD1. Looked up from germline, CDR1 is SQVTM and CDR2 is ANQGSEA. Trimming removed 6 bases from V and 3 bases from J; junction bases left unmatched: 4. This CDR3 contains 12 residues. The CDR3 DNA reads TGCAGCGTCAGACAGGGTGACACTGAAGCTTTCTTT. Amino acids: CSVRQGDTEAFF.

In its sample, this clone was seen once. DNA for the CDR3: TGTGCCAGCAGCTTAGCGCTCTTAGCGGGAGGGGGTCGGGAGCAGTTCTTC. Protein product: CASSLALLAGGGREQFF. The rearrangement links TRBV7-8 to TRBJ2-1, with 11 bases matching TRBD2. Germline V lookup: CDR1 SGHVS, CDR2 FQNEAQ. V was clipped by 0 bases and J by 10 bases; unmatched bases: 11. The CDR3 length is 17 residues.

The J gene is TRBJ1-1, the V gene TRBV7-8; 7 bases fit TRBD1. The CDR3 runs to 15 residues. The V segment lost 5 bases and the J segment 0 bases; nucleotides outside the gene matches: 6. Per the germline V gene, CDR1 is SGHVS and CDR2 is FQNEAQ. CDR3 DNA: TGTGCCAGCAGCCCACGGGACAGCATGAACACTGAAGCTTTCTTT. Protein sequence: CASSPRDSMNTEAFF.

The rearrangement uses TRBV9 and TRBJ2-1; 9 bases line up with TRBD2. This CDR3 region has 15 residues. The germline V gene has CDR1 SGDLS and CDR2 YYNGEE. Trimming removed 4 bases from V and 4 bases from J; junction bases left unmatched: 6. CDR3 coding DNA: TGTGCCAGCAGCCCAAGCGGGGGGTCGTACAATGAGCAGTTCTTC. This gives the protein CASSPSGGSYNEQFF.

This chain connects TRBV10-3 to TRBJ2-7, with D hard to call. Germline values: CDR1 ENHRY, CDR2 SYGVKD. V lost 4 bases, J lost 7 bases, and 8 bases lay in between. CDR3 length equals 11 residues. CDR3 coding DNA: TGTGCCATCAGTGGAAACCAAGAGCAGTACTTC. Translating gives CAISGNQEQYF.

The chain uses TRBV13 and TRBJ2-1; D gene uncertain. V lost 2 bases and J lost 5, with 1 base in between. Germline CDR1 and CDR2: PRHDT and FYEKMQ (reference sequence). The CDR3 runs to 11 residues. This CDR3 reads CASSLNNEQFF. The CDR3 DNA follows: TGTGCCAGCAGCTTAAACAATGAGCAGTTCTTC.

The V and J genes are TRBV4-3 and TRBJ2-1; D not resolved. The CDR3 sequence is 14 residues long. The V end lost 1 base, the J end lost 10 bases, and 14 bases lay between the germline ends. Germline CDR1 and CDR2: LGHNA and YSLEER. The CDR3 DNA is TGCGCCAGCAGCCAAGGTCATCGGCGAGCGGAGCAGTTCTTC. Its protein is CASSQGHRRAEQFF.

The J gene is TRBJ2-3, the V gene TRBV28; D may be TRBD1 (6 bases). Looked up from germline, CDR1 is MDHEN and CDR2 is SYDVKM. CDR3 length: 16 amino acids. V was trimmed by 7 bases and J by 2 bases, leaving 19 bases between them. The CDR3 loop is CASNPLGTPFTDTQYF. CDR3 in DNA: TGTGCCAGCAACCCCTTAGGGACACCCTTCACAGATACGCAGTATTTT.

This clone was seen a single time. The V and J genes are TRBV27 and TRBJ1-1; D may be TRBD1 (5 bases). The CDR3 spans 14 residues. Per germline, CDR1 MNHEY and CDR2 SMNVEV (reference sequence). Trimming took 3 bases from V and 11 from J, leaving 19 bases between them. CDR3 DNA sequence: TGTGCCAGCAGTTTTGATAGGGGTCTGGGGGTGGCTTTCTTT. Amino acids: CASSFDRGLGVAFF.